Reported below is one T cell receptor (beta chain). This CDR3 region has 15 residues. Germline loops: CDR1 SGHNT, CDR2 YYREEE (reference sequence). Trimming took off 4 bases at V and 9 bases at J, with 20 bases between the two ends. The sample is drawn from a study of T cells in Graves' hyperthyroidism and ophthalmopathy. RNA transcripts served as the template for amplifying TCR beta CDR3 regions. HTBI primers were employed in a first-round RT-PCR of the TCR CDR3. MiXCR, applied by TCRdb to the multiplex PCR reads, yields one record per CDR3 protein. The table has approximately 430,000 distinct CDR3 sequences, around 15% seen once; the top ten hold less than 15%.

Sequencing was performed on blood. This clonotype was obtained from a man aged 18 to 29 with Graves' ophthalmopathy. The chain has TRBV5-4 and TRBJ2-4; D may match TRBD1 or TRBD2 (5 bases each). The CDR3 protein is CASSAGQGAGGIQYF. The CDR3 DNA reads as TGTGCCAGCAGCGCGGGCCAGGGAGCTGGGGGCATTCAGTACTTC.